Reported below is one T cell receptor beta chain. Its antigen is undetermined. Trimming pared 4 bases from V and 4 bases from J, leaving 14 bases between. Germline CDR1 SGHNT, CDR2 YYREEE (reference sequence). The CDR3 covers 14 residues. PCR primers comprised 60 Vbeta and 13 Jbeta primers. Method: immunoSEQ multiplex PCR; TCRdb's copy keeps in-frame clones and lacks some. The sample consists of roughly 190,000 clones, roughly a tenth of them appearing once. The data were obtained in a study of cytomegalovirus exposure and HLA in healthy donors. Study-wide results and caveats: Within an earlier analysis, most TCR beta V segments proved productive either about 87% or about 30% of the time.

The receptor comes from a woman aged 25-40 years in good health and CMV-seropositive. Specimen: PBMCs. The chain links TRBV5-4 to TRBJ2-5; D might be TRBD1 (5 bases). The chain's CDR3 is CASSPSDTTETQYF. The CDR3 bases are TGTGCCAGCAGCCCCTCGGACACGACAGAGACCCAGTACTTC. Looking up the rest from reference TRBV5-4 and TRBJ2-5 gives the full variable domain: ETGVTQSPTHLIKTRGQQVTLRCSSQSGHNTVSWYQQALGQGPQFIFQYYREEENGRGNFPPRFSGLQFPNYSSELNVNALELDDSALYLCASSPSDTTETQYFGPGTRLLVL.